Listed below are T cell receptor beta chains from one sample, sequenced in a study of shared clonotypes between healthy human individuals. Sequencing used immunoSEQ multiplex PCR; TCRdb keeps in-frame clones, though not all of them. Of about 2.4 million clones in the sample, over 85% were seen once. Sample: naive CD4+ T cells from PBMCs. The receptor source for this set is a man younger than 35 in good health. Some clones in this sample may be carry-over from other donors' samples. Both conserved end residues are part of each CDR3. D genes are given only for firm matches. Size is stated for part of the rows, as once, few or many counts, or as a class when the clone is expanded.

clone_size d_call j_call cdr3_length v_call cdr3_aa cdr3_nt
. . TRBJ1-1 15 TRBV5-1 CASSYDRRSNTEAFF TGCGCCAGCAGCTACGACAGAAGGAGTAACACTGAAGCTTTCTTT
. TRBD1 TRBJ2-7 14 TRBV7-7 CASSPGQVGYEQYF TGTGCCAGCAGCCCGGGACAGGTGGGGTACGAGCAGTACTTC
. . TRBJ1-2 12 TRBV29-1 CSVRWAGLGYTF TGCAGCGTTAGGTGGGCAGGCCTTGGCTACACCTTC
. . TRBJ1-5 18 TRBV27 CASSGGDSFLYSNQPQHF TGTGCCAGCAGTGGTGGCGACAGCTTTCTCTATAGCAATCAGCCCCAGCATTTT
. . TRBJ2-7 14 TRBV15 CATRPGLTAYEQYF TGTGCCACCCGCCCGGGGTTAACCGCCTACGAGCAGTACTTC
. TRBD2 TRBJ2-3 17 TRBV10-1 CASSLEVREVFTDTQYF TGCGCCAGCAGTCTTGAAGTGCGGGAGGTCTTCACAGATACGCAGTATTTT
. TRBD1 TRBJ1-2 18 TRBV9 CASSVSDREVRRNYGYTF TGTGCCAGCAGCGTCTCGGACAGGGAGGTTCGCCGTAACTATGGCTACACCTTC
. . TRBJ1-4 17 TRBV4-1 CASSQPKKGLLNEKLFF TGCGCCAGCAGCCAACCTAAAAAGGGCCTCCTCAATGAAAAACTGTTTTTT
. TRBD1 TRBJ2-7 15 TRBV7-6 CASSVMDRDPYEQYF TGTGCCAGCAGCGTAATGGACAGGGACCCCTACGAGCAGTACTTC
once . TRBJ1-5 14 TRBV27 CASSRGSSNQPQHF TGTGCCAGCAGTAGAGGTTCGAGCAATCAGCCCCAGCATTTT
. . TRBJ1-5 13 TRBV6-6 CASSPRGSLSQHF TGTGCCAGCAGTCCCCGGGGCAGCCTGTCCCAGCATTTT
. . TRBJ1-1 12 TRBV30 CAWSRTESEAFF TGTGCCTGGAGCCGGACGGAGAGTGAAGCTTTCTTT
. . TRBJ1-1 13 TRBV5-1 CASRANPNTEAFF TGCGCCAGCAGGGCTAATCCGAACACTGAAGCTTTCTTT
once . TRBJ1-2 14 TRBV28 CASSVRQAGYGYTF TGTGCCAGCAGTGTACGACAGGCTGGCTATGGCTACACCTTC
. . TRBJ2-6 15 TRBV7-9 CASTFPGAGANVLTF TGTGCCAGCACCTTCCCGGGGGCTGGGGCCAACGTCCTGACTTTC
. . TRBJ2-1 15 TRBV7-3 CASSPDSSSYNEQFF TGTGCCAGCAGTCCGGACAGTAGCTCCTACAATGAGCAGTTCTTC
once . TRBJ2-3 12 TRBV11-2 CASSLVGDTQYF TGTGCCAGCAGCTTAGTCGGAGATACGCAGTATTTT
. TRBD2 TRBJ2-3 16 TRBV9 CASSVKAGGHTDTQYF TGTGCCAGCAGCGTAAAGGCGGGAGGTCACACAGATACGCAGTATTTT
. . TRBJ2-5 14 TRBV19 CASSIVASEETQYF TGTGCCAGTAGTATAGTTGCTAGCGAAGAGACCCAGTACTTC
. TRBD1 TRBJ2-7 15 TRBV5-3 CARSSRDRDSEEQYF TGTGCCAGAAGCTCCCGGGACAGGGATTCCGAGGAGCAGTACTTC
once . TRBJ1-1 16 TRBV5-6 CASSLVGAGRNTEAFF TGTGCCAGCAGCTTGGTTGGGGCAGGGAGGAACACTGAAGCTTTCTTT
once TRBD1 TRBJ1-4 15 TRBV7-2 CASRRQGALNEKLFF TGTGCCAGCAGGAGACAGGGGGCGCTTAATGAAAAACTGTTTTTT
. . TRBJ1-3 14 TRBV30 CAWSVRGNGNTIYF TGTGCCTGGAGTGTAAGGGGAAATGGAAACACCATATATTTT
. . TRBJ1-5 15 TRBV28 CASSQGQGTYQPQHF TGTGCCAGCAGCCAAGGTCAGGGGACCTATCAGCCCCAGCATTTT
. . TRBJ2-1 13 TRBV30 CAWSSLVYNEQFF TGTGCATGGAGTTCGTTAGTTTACAATGAGCAGTTCTTC
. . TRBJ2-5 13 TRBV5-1 CASSGGAGEAQYF TGCGCCAGCAGCGGTGGGGCGGGCGAAGCCCAGTACTTC
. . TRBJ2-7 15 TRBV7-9 CASSLPGGGSYEQYF TGTGCCAGCAGCCTACCGGGGGGCGGCTCCTACGAGCAGTACTTC
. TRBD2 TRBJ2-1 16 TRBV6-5 CASSYLRGRGVNEQFF TGTGCCAGCAGTTACCTACGCGGGAGAGGGGTTAATGAGCAGTTCTTC
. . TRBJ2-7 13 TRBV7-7 CASSQDGRLEQYF TGTGCCAGCAGCCAGGACGGCCGCCTCGAGCAGTACTTC
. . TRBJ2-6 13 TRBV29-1 CSVDSGGANVLTF TGCAGCGTTGACTCCGGGGGGGCCAACGTCCTGACTTTC
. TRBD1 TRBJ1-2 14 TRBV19 CASSRRGRGYGYTF TGTGCCAGTAGCCGCAGGGGGCGCGGCTATGGCTACACCTTC
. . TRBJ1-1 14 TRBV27 CASSFGGAVTEAFF TGTGCCAGCAGTTTCGGGGGGGCGGTCACTGAAGCTTTCTTT
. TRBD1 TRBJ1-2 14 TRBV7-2 CASSFRQGGRGYTF TGTGCCAGCAGCTTCCGACAGGGGGGAAGGGGCTACACCTTC
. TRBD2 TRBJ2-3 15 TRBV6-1 CASSLTSGSADTQYF TGTGCCAGCAGCCTAACTAGCGGGAGTGCAGATACGCAGTATTTT
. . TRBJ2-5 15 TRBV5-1 CASSFGDTDQETQYF TGCGCCAGCAGCTTTGGGGACACAGATCAAGAGACCCAGTACTTC
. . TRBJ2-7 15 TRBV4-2 CASSQKADPSYEQYF TGTGCCAGCAGCCAAAAGGCGGATCCATCCTACGAGCAGTACTTC
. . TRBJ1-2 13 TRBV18 CASSPGGREGYTF TGTGCCAGCTCACCTGGAGGCAGAGAGGGCTACACCTTC
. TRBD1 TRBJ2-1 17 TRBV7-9 CASSRTFGQGTYNEQFF TGTGCCAGCAGCAGGACATTCGGACAGGGTACCTACAATGAGCAGTTCTTC
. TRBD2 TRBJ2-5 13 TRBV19 CASSREGRETQYF TGTGCCAGTAGTAGGGAGGGAAGAGAGACCCAGTACTTC
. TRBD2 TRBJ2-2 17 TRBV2 CASRGGTSGGNTGELFF TGTGCCAGCAGGGGAGGGACTAGCGGGGGTAACACCGGGGAGCTGTTTTTT
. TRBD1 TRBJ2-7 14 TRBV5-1 CASSLAGQGPEQYF TGCGCCAGCAGCTTGGCGGGACAGGGACCCGAGCAGTACTTC
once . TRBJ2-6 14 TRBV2 CASSPTAGANVLTF TGTGCCAGCAGTCCTACCGCTGGGGCCAACGTCCTGACTTTC
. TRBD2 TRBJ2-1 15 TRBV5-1 CASSLLAGGLNEQFF TGCGCCAGCAGCTTACTAGCGGGAGGGCTCAATGAGCAGTTCTTC
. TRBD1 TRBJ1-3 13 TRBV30 CAWKTGGSRTIYF TGTGCCTGGAAGACAGGGGGATCCAGGACCATATATTTT
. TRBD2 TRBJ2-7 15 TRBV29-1 CSVQPTSGSFREQYF TGCAGCGTCCAACCGACTAGCGGGAGTTTCCGCGAGCAGTACTTC
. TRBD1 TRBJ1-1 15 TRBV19 CASSIKQGLYTEAFF TGTGCCAGTAGTATCAAACAGGGGCTATACACTGAAGCTTTCTTT
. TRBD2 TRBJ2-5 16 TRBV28 CASRPRGQREGETQYF TGTGCCAGCAGACCCAGGGGGCAGCGGGAGGGGGAGACCCAGTACTTC
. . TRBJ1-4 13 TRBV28 CASVRLPNEKLFF TGTGCCAGCGTCAGGCTACCTAATGAAAAACTGTTTTTT
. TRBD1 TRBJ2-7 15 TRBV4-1 CASSQGQGLVYEQYF TGCGCCAGCAGCCAGGGACAGGGGTTGGTGTACGAGCAGTACTTC